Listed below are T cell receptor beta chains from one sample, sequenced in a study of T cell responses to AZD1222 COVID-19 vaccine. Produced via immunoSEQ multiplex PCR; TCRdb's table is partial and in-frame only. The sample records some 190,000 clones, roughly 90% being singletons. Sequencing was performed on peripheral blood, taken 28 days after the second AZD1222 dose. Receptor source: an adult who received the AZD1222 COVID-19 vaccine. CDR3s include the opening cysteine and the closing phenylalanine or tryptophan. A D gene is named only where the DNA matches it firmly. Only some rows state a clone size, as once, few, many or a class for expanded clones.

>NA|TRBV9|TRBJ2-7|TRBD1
CASSAPRGQPAYEQYF
TGTGCCAGCAGCGCCCCCCGGGGACAGCCTGCCTACGAGCAGTACTTC
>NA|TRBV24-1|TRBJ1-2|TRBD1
CASRTGASEGYTF
TGTGCCTCACGGACAGGTGCTTCTGAGGGCTACACCTTC
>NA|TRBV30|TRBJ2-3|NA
CAWSVWSGASTDTQYF
TGTGCCTGGAGTGTATGGTCAGGGGCTAGCACAGATACGCAGTATTTT
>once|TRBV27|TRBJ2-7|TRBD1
CASSPRLGTGDYEQYF
TGTGCCAGCAGTCCCCGCCTAGGGACAGGCGATTACGAGCAGTACTTC
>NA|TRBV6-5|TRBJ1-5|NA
CASNPGLSNQPQHF
TGTGCCAGCAACCCGGGACTGAGCAATCAGCCCCAGCATTTT
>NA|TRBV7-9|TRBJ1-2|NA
CASSRTRASVSGYTF
TGTGCCAGCAGCCGCACCAGGGCCTCGGTGTCTGGCTACACCTTC
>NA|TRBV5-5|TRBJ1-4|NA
CASSFGGSEGKLFF
TGTGCCAGCAGCTTTGGCGGCTCGGAAGGGAAACTGTTTTTT
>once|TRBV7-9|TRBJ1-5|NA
CASGGGDQPQHF
TGTGCCAGCGGGGGAGGTGATCAGCCCCAGCATTTT
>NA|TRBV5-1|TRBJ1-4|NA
CASRDGGKLFF
TGCGCCAGCCGGGACGGGGGGAAACTGTTTTTT
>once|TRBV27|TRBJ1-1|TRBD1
CASSLGQGKAFF
TGTGCCAGCAGTTTAGGACAGGGAAAAGCTTTCTTT
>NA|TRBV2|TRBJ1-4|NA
CASREVRLEKLFF
TGTGCCAGCAGGGAGGTTCGACTGGAAAAACTGTTTTTT
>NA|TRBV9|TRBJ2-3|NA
CASSYSVGTTDTQYF
TGTGCCAGCAGCTATTCGGTGGGGACGACAGATACGCAGTATTTT
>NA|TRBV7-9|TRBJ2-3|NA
CASSPGTGVGTDTQYF
TGTGCCAGCAGCCCAGGAACTGGGGTAGGCACAGATACGCAGTATTTT
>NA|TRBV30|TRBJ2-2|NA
CAWSGTARRELFF
TGTGCCTGGAGTGGGACAGCTAGGAGAGAGCTGTTTTTT
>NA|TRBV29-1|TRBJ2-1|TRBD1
CSVDGDRGGIRGNEQFF
TGCAGCGTTGACGGGGACAGGGGAGGGATAAGGGGCAATGAGCAGTTCTTC
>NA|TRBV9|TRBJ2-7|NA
CASSVAGVAYEQYF
TGTGCCAGCAGCGTAGCGGGGGTCGCCTACGAGCAGTACTTC
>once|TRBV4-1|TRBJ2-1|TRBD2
CASSQVGLAGANEQFF
TGCGCCAGCAGCCAAGTCGGGCTAGCGGGGGCCAATGAGCAGTTCTTC
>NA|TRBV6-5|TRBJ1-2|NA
CASSYGGGYGYTF
TGTGCCAGCAGTTACGGGGGGGGTTATGGCTACACCTTC
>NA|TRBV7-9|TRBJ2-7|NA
CASSPRSASYEQYF
TGTGCCAGCAGCCCTAGGTCTGCATCCTACGAGCAGTACTTC
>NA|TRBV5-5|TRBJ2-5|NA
CASSSRYTVQETQYF
TGTGCCAGCAGCTCCCGATACACGGTCCAAGAGACCCAGTACTTC